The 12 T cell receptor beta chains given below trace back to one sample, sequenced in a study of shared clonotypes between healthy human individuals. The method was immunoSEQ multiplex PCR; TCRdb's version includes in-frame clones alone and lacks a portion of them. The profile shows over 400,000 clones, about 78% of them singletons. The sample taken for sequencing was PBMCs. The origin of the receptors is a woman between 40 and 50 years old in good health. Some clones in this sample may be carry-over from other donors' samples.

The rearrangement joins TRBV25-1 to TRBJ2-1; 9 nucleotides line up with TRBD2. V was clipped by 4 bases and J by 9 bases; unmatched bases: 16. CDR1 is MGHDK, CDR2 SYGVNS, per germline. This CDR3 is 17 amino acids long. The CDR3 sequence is CASSGRRAGGMLVEQFF. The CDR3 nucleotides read TGTGCCAGCAGTGGGCGAAGGGCGGGAGGGATGTTGGTTGAGCAGTTCTTC.

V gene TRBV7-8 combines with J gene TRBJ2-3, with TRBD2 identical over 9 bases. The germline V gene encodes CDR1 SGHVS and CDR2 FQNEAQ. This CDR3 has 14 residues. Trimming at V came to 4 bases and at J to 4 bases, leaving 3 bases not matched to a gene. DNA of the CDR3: TGTGCCAGCAGCTCGGCGGGAGGGTCAGATACGCAGTATTTT. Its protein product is CASSSAGGSDTQYF.

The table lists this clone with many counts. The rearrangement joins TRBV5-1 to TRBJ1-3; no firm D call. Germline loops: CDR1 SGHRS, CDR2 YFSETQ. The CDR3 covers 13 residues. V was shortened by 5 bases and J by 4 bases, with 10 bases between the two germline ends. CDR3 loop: CASRSLVGNTIYF. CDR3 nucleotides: TGCGCCAGCAGGTCCCTTGTAGGAAACACCATATATTTT.

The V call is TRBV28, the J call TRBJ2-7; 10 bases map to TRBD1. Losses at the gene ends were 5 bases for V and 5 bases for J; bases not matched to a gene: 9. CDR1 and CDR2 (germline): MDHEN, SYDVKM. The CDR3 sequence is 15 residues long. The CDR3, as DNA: TGTGCCAGCAGTCCACCGGGACAGGGGTCTCACGAGCAGTACTTC. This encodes CASSPPGQGSHEQYF.

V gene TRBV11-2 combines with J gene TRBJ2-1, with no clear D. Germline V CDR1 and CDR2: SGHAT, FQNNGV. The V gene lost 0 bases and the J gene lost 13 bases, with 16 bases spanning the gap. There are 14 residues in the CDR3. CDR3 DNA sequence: TGTGCCAGCAGCTTAGATTCGGGCTCATTGTCCCAGTTCTTC. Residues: CASSLDSGSLSQFF.

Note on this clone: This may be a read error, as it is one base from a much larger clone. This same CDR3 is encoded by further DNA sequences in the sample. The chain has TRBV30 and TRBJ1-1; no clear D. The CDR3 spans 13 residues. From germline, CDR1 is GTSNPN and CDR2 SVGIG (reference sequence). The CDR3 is CAWSVVLGTEAFF. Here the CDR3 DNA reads TGTGCCTGGAGTGTAGTACTAGGAACTGAAGCTTTCTTC.

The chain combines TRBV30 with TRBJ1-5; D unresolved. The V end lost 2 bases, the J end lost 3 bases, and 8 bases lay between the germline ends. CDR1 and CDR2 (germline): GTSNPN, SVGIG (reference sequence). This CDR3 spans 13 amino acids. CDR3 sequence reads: CAWSRSYNQPQHF. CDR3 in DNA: TGTGCCTGGAGTAGAAGTTACAATCAGCCCCAGCATTTT.

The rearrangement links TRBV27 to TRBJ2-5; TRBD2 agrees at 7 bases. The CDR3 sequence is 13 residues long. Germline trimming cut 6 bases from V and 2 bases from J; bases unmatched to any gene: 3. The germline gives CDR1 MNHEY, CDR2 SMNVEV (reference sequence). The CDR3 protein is CASRRAGQETQYF. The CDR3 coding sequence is TGTGCCAGCAGAAGAGCGGGACAAGAGACCCAGTACTTC.

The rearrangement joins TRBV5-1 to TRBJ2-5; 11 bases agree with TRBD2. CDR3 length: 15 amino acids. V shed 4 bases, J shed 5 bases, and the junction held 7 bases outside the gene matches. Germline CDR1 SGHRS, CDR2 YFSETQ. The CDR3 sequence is CASSVPLAGEETQYF. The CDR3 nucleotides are TGCGCCAGCAGCGTCCCACTAGCGGGAGAGGAGACCCAGTACTTC.

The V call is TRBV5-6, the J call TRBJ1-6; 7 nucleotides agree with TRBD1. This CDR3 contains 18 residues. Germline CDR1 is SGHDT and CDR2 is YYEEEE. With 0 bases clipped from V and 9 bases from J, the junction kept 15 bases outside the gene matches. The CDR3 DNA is TGTGCCAGCAGCTTGGGGCCGGGGACAGTTGGATTGCGTTCACCCCTCCACTTT. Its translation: CASSLGPGTVGLRSPLHF.

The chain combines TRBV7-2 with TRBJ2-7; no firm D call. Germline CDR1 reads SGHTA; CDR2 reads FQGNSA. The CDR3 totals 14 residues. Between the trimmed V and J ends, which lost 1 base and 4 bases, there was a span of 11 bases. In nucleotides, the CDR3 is TGTGCCAGCAGCTTAGTCCCCCTAGGTTACGAGCAGTACTTC. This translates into CASSLVPLGYEQYF.

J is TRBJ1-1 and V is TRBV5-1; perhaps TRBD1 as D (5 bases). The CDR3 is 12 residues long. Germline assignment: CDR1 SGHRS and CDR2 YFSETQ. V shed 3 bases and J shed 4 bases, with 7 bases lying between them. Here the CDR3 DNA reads TGCGCCAGCAGCTGGGACGTCACTGAAGCTTTCTTT. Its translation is CASSWDVTEAFF.